These T cell receptor beta chains were read from a single sample in a study of shared clonotypes between healthy human individuals. Sequencing used immunoSEQ multiplex PCR; TCRdb keeps in-frame clones, though not all of them. This sample has about 2.3 million clones; 85% to 95% occur once, and the top ten carry 0.39%. Sequencing was done on a sample of naive CD4+ T cells from PBMCs. These TCRs come from a man aged 18-30 years in good health. Some clones in this sample may be carry-over from other donors' samples. Each CDR3 is given with its conserved first and last residue. The order of the fields is D gene, clone size, J gene, V gene, CDR3 protein, CDR3 DNA. A D gene is named only where the DNA matches it firmly. Where a row states a size, it is once, few, many or the class of an expanded clone; other rows omit it.

>-|-|TRBJ2-7|TRBV4-1
CASSQVFSPAFGDEQYF
TGCGCCAGCAGCCAAGTCTTTTCACCGGCATTTGGGGACGAGCAGTACTTC
>-|-|TRBJ2-3|TRBV7-2
CASSLDSGDTQYF
TGTGCCAGCAGCTTAGACTCGGGGGATACGCAGTATTTT
>-|-|TRBJ1-3|TRBV15
CATSRDQGAGGNTIYF
TGTGCCACCAGCAGAGATCAAGGCGCGGGTGGAAACACCATATATTTT
>TRBD2|-|TRBJ2-1|TRBV5-4
CASSRSGTSFNEQFF
TGTGCCAGCAGCCGATCCGGGACTAGCTTCAATGAGCAGTTCTTC
>-|-|TRBJ2-7|TRBV2
CASLRDRSYEQYF
TGTGCCAGCCTAAGGGACCGCTCCTACGAGCAGTACTTC
>-|once|TRBJ1-1|TRBV28
CATQKVNTEAFF
TGTGCCACCCAAAAGGTTAACACTGAAGCTTTCTTT
>-|-|TRBJ2-1|TRBV4-1
CASRSAQNFGNEQFF
TGCGCCAGCAGAAGTGCGCAAAACTTCGGCAATGAGCAGTTCTTC
>-|-|TRBJ2-1|TRBV4-2
CASSQGQGPYNEQFF
TGTGCCAGCAGCCAAGGCCAGGGCCCCTACAATGAGCAGTTCTTC
>-|-|TRBJ2-7|TRBV7-6
CASSFQWGSIGSYEQYF
TGTGCCAGCAGCTTCCAATGGGGCAGCATAGGCTCCTACGAGCAGTACTTC
>TRBD2|-|TRBJ2-1|TRBV11-2
CASSLSSGRYEQFF
TGTGCCAGCAGCTTATCTAGCGGGAGGTATGAGCAGTTCTTC
>-|-|TRBJ2-1|TRBV7-2
CASSLRGRQSNEQFF
TGTGCCAGCAGCTTACGAGGGAGGCAAAGCAATGAGCAGTTCTTC
>TRBD1|-|TRBJ2-7|TRBV9
CASSRATDRAGTYEQYF
TGTGCCAGCAGCCGAGCCACTGACAGGGCAGGGACCTACGAGCAGTACTTC
>-|-|TRBJ2-1|TRBV7-8
CASSPEARGHNEQFF
TGTGCCAGCAGCCCCGAGGCGCGGGGCCACAATGAGCAGTTCTTC
>-|-|TRBJ1-1|TRBV18
CASSLTDSMNTEAFF
TGTGCCAGCTCACTAACGGACAGTATGAACACTGAAGCTTTCTTT